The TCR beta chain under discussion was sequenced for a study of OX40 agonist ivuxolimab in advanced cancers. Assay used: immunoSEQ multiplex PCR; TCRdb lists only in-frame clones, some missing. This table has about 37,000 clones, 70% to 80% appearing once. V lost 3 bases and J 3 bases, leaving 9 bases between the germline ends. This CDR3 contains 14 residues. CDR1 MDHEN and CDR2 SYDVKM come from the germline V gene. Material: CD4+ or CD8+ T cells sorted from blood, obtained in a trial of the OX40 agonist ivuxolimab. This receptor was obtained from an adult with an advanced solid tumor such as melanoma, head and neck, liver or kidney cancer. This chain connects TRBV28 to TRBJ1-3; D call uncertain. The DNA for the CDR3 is TGTGCCAGCAGTTTGAGGGCGCGTGGAAACACCATATATTTT. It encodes CASSLRARGNTIYF.